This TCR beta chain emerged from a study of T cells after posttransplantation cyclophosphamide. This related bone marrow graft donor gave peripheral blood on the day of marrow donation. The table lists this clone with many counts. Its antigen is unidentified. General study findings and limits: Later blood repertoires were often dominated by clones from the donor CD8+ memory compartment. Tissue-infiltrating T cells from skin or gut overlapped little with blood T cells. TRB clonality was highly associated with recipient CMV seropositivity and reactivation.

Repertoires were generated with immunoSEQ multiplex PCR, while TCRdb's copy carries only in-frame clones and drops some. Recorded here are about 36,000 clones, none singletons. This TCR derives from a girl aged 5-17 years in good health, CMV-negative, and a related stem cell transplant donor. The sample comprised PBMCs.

The CDR3 reads CASSQQTGGYTF. CDR3 sequence (DNA): TGTGCCAGCTCACAACAGACCGGCGGCTACACCTTC. This chain connects TRBV18 to TRBJ1-2; D remains unclear. The CDR3 is made up of 12 amino acids. Trimming cost V 4 bases and J 8 bases, with 11 bases left between them. In germline, CDR1 is KGHSH, CDR2 LQKENI.